The sequence of this TCR beta chain was determined in a study of T cell responses to AZD1222 COVID-19 vaccine. Study context: Pooling was applied to second doses at about 4 or about 12 weeks.

J lost 0 bases, V lost 9 bases, and 8 bases had no gene match. There are 15 residues in the CDR3. Germline loops: CDR1 LNHDA, CDR2 SQIVND (reference sequence). Whole-study findings and limits: Two AZD1222 administrations were followed by greater Spike-specific TCR breadth and depth.

To note about this clone: Its matching antigen is unknown.

Measured with immunoSEQ multiplex PCR; TCRdb has only the in-frame clones, and not every one. The sample has about 99,000 clones; 87% are singletons. The source material was peripheral blood, sampled on day 0 of AZD1222 vaccination. The origin of this receptor is an adult in good health. The chain joins TRBV19 to TRBJ1-5; 7 positions match TRBD1. The CDR3: CASLGQPYSNQPQHF. DNA for the CDR3: TGTGCCAGCCTGGGACAGCCCTATAGCAATCAGCCCCAGCATTTT.